Shown below are 29 T cell receptor beta chains from a single sample sequenced in a study of blood T cells in healthy people across ages. For the second PCR, which ran for roughly 7 to 11 cycles, a sample-barcoded 5' primer and a J-beta primer mix were used. Each CDR3 protein gets one entry after TCRdb re-called the 5' RACE reads with MiXCR. The data show approximately 1.5 million distinct CDR3 sequences, with roughly 32% seen just once and about 11% held by the top ten. The specimen sequenced was blood. These receptors were taken from a woman in her twenties or thirties in good health.

In this sample, this clonotype turned up a few times. This sequence joins TRBV12-3 or TRBV12-4 and TRBJ1-1; D is unresolved. CDR3 length: 12 amino acids. The V and J ends lost 11 bases and 7 bases respectively, with 17 bases between them. The CDR3 protein is CAGNLASVEAFF. The CDR3 coding sequence is TGTGCCGGCAATTTAGCGTCTGTTGAAGCTTTCTTT.

The sample holds a few counts of this clonotype. The chain has TRBV28 and TRBJ2-1; no clear D. The germline gives CDR1 MDHEN, CDR2 SYDVKM. V lost 6 bases, J lost 4 bases, and 13 bases lay in between. The CDR3 has 14 residues. The CDR3 nucleotides read TGTGCCAGCAGCCAAGGTGTGAAATACAATGAGCAGTTCTTC. It codes for CASSQGVKYNEQFF.

A few counts support this clonotype. The chain is built from TRBV7-3 and TRBJ2-2, with TRBD2 identical over 7 bases. CDR3 length: 16 residues. V trimming: 5 bases; J trimming: 3 bases; junction bases outside the gene matches: 9. CDR1 and CDR2 (germline): SGHTA, FQGTGA. The CDR3 loop reads CASSRWGGSDTGELFF. The CDR3 DNA reads TGTGCCAGCAGCCGCTGGGGCGGGAGTGACACCGGGGAGCTGTTTTTT.

The rearrangement uses TRBV5-1 and TRBJ2-1; TRBD2 agrees at 11 bases. V lost 4 bases and J lost 8; bases outside the gene matches: 14. The CDR3 runs 17 residues. The germline gives CDR1 SGHRS, CDR2 YFSETQ. CDR3 sequence: CASSRLTSGAKRDEQFF. The CDR3 bases are TGCGCCAGCAGCCGTTTGACTAGCGGGGCAAAGAGGGATGAGCAGTTCTTC.

This clonotype was detected a few times. The chain has TRBV20-1 and TRBJ2-7; 13 bases align to TRBD2. The germline gives CDR1 DFQATT, CDR2 SNEGSKA (reference sequence). The V and J ends lost 3 bases and 6 bases, in that order; junction bases with no gene match: 5. The CDR3 totals 14 residues. The CDR3 region has the DNA TGCAGTGCTAGCCCTCGACTAGCGGGAGGCGAGCAGTACTTC. Its protein is CSASPRLAGGEQYF.

This rearrangement joins TRBV12-3 or TRBV12-4 to TRBJ2-3, with D perhaps TRBD2 (6 bases). The CDR3 is made up of 17 amino acids. The V end lost 6 bases, the J end lost 4 bases, and 23 bases lay between the germline ends. CDR3 nucleotide sequence: TGTGCCAGCAGGGACCCCCGGCGAGCGGGTAGCGCAGATACGCAGTATTTT. Protein product: CASRDPRRAGSADTQYF.

As DNA, the CDR3 is TGCAGTGCTAGAGATCTGGGACAGAACCATGGCTACACCTTC. As protein: CSARDLGQNHGYTF. The rearrangement joins TRBV20-1 to TRBJ1-2, with TRBD1 matching over 7 bases. With 0 bases clipped from V and 6 bases from J, the junction kept 7 bases outside the gene matches. This CDR3 comprises 14 residues. The germline V gene has CDR1 DFQATT and CDR2 SNEGSKA (reference sequence).

The rearrangement links TRBV27 to TRBJ1-1; TRBD1 aligns across 7 bases. Germline V gene data show CDR1 as MNHEY and CDR2 as SMNVEV (reference sequence). Trimming took 0 bases from V and 4 from J; bases not matched to a gene: 8. The CDR3 sequence is 16 residues long. CDR3 amino acids: CASSLSAVAGGTEAFF. The CDR3 region has the DNA TGTGCCAGCAGTTTATCGGCGGTTGCAGGGGGCACTGAAGCTTTCTTT.

The CDR3 nucleotides are TGTGCCAGCAGTGAATCGGGTCAAAAAGCTTTCTTT. Its translation is CASSESGQKAFF. The J gene is TRBJ1-1, the V gene TRBV2; D not resolved. V gave up 2 bases and J gave up 9 bases, with 10 bases separating them. This CDR3 region has 12 residues. The germline V gene encodes CDR1 SNHLY and CDR2 FYNNEI.

The chain employs TRBV20-1 and TRBJ2-6; 7 bases line up with TRBD2. Germline values: CDR1 DFQATT, CDR2 SNEGSKA (reference sequence). The CDR3 runs to 17 residues. V was pared by 1 base and J by 1 base, with 7 bases of the junction left unmatched. The CDR3 nucleotides are TGCAGTGCTAGAGCAGTGACGGGAGGTTCTGGGGCCAACGTCCTGACTTTC. Protein sequence: CSARAVTGGSGANVLTF.

The table lists this clonotype with many counts. The chain uses TRBV29-1 and TRBJ2-1, with 10 bases identical to TRBD2. The V segment lost 6 bases and the J segment 3 bases; nucleotides outside the gene matches: 2. This CDR3 is 13 amino acids long. Germline CDR1 is SQVTM and CDR2 is ANQGSEA. The CDR3 DNA follows: TGCAGCGTCCGGACTAGCGGCTACAATGAGCAGTTCTTC. As protein: CSVRTSGYNEQFF.

This clonotype was picked up many times. This rearrangement joins TRBV20-1 to TRBJ1-2; D gene uncertain. V was pared by 5 bases and J by 8 bases, with 9 bases between. Germline CDR1 reads DFQATT; CDR2 reads SNEGSKA (reference sequence). The CDR3 loop spans 10 amino acids. The CDR3 protein is CSARTEGYTF. DNA of the CDR3: TGCAGTGCTCGCACGGAAGGCTACACCTTC.

This clonotype showed up many times. The chain couples TRBV18 to TRBJ2-7; D is unclear. Per the germline V gene, CDR1 is KGHSH and CDR2 is LQKENI. The CDR3 is 14 amino acids. The ends were cut back, 4 bases at V and 5 bases at J, with 15 bases in the middle. CDR3 sequence reads: CASSLSGLRDEQYF. As DNA, the CDR3 is TGTGCCAGCTCACTGTCTGGGTTACGGGACGAGCAGTACTTC.

The rearrangement links TRBV21-1 to TRBJ2-7; TRBD2 is taken as the D call from the table, unchecked against the DNA. TRBV21-1 is reported as a pseudogene. The CDR3 covers 14 residues. The CDR3 sequence is CAWGQGLAGGEQYF. The CDR3, as DNA: TGTGCCTGGGGGCAGGGACTAGCGGGAGGCGAGCAGTACTTC.

This clonotype has a handful of counts. The gene calls are TRBV20-1 and TRBJ2-3; 9 bases agree with TRBD2. The germline V gene has CDR1 DFQATT and CDR2 SNEGSKA (reference sequence). V lost 2 bases to trimming and J lost 4 bases; unmatched junction nucleotides: 10. CDR3 length: 16 amino acids. The CDR3 here is CSARWVASGEPDTQYF. CDR3 nucleotide sequence: TGCAGTGCTAGATGGGTGGCTAGCGGGGAGCCAGATACGCAGTATTTT.

This clonotype was counted between two and nine times. The chain uses TRBV20-1 and TRBJ2-7; possible D gene TRBD2, 6 bases. The ends were cut back, 4 bases at V and 2 bases at J, with 12 bases in the middle. The CDR3 runs 13 residues. Germline values: CDR1 DFQATT, CDR2 SNEGSKA (reference sequence). CDR3 coding DNA: TGCAGTGCTACCGGGACTGCGGCCTACGAGCAGTACTTC. This translates into CSATGTAAYEQYF.

The chain carries TRBV20-1 and TRBJ2-3; D is tentatively TRBD1 or TRBD2 (6 bases each). V gave up 6 bases and J gave up 6 bases, with 34 bases separating them. Germline V gives CDR1 DFQATT, CDR2 SNEGSKA (reference sequence). The CDR3 runs 19 residues. Here the CDR3 reads CSATPSAPSRGGARDTQYF. The CDR3 DNA sequence: TGCAGTGCCACTCCTAGCGCGCCAAGCAGGGGCGGGGCACGGGATACGCAGTATTTT.

This clonotype was detected a few times. The rearrangement links TRBV7-9 to TRBJ2-1; 7 nucleotides match TRBD2. The CDR3 loop spans 14 amino acids. V lost 3 bases to trimming and J lost 10 bases; unmatched junction nucleotides: 9. Germline-derived CDR1 and CDR2 are SEHNR and FQNEAQ (reference sequence). In nucleotides, the CDR3 is TGTGCCAGCAGCTTCACCCGGGAGGAAGGGGAGCAGTTCTTC. It encodes CASSFTREEGEQFF.

The chain is built from TRBV20-1 and TRBJ2-1; TRBD2 agrees at 12 bases. V shed 7 bases and J 8 bases; nucleotides not matched to a gene: 12. The V gene's germline CDR1 is DFQATT and CDR2 SNEGSKA (reference sequence). The CDR3 covers 15 residues. CDR3 sequence: CSVLSTSGGTDEQFF. The CDR3 nucleotides read TGCAGTGTTCTTTCGACTAGCGGGGGTACCGATGAGCAGTTCTTC.

The table lists this clonotype with a count of one. A much larger clone differs from this one at a single base, so this may be a read error. The chain links TRBV2 to TRBJ1-4; D perhaps matches TRBD1 (6 bases). The CDR3 is 12 amino acids. Germline CDR1 and CDR2: SNHLY and FYNNEI. Trimming removed 6 bases from V and 14 bases from J, with 16 bases in between. In DNA, the CDR3 is TGTGCCAGCAGACAACCGGGACAAGAGCTGTTTTTT. Translation: CASRQPGQELFF.

A few counts support this clonotype. The chain uses TRBV18 and TRBJ2-3; D is uncertain. The CDR3 consists of 13 residues. V was clipped by 5 bases and J by 2 bases, with 8 bases between them. Germline-derived CDR1 and CDR2 are KGHSH and LQKENI. The CDR3 reads CASSWVVTDTQYF. CDR3 coding DNA: TGTGCCAGCTCATGGGTCGTCACAGATACGCAGTATTTT.

This clonotype showed up just a few times. The V gene is TRBV5-1, the J gene TRBJ2-1; TRBD2 agrees at 13 bases. The CDR3 is made up of 16 amino acids. With V trimmed by 4 bases and J by 2 bases, 3 bases remained unmatched. Germline lookup yields CDR1 SGHRS and CDR2 YFSETQ. CDR3 coding DNA: TGCGCCAGCAGCATGACTAGCGGGGGGCCCTACAATGAGCAGTTCTTC. Its translation is CASSMTSGGPYNEQFF.

The V call is TRBV20-1, the J call TRBJ2-7, with a tentative D call TRBD1 (7 bases). The CDR3 runs to 16 residues. Germline-derived CDR1 and CDR2 are DFQATT and SNEGSKA (reference sequence). Trimming took 4 bases from V and 6 from J, leaving 25 bases between them. The CDR3 nucleotides are TGCAGTGCTAAAACCCCCTTTGGACAGGTTAGCGGCGAGCAGTACTTC. It codes for CSAKTPFGQVSGEQYF.

The rearrangement links TRBV27 to TRBJ1-1; D is possibly TRBD1 (6 bases). Trimming removed 2 bases at V and 3 bases at J, with 13 bases between. Looked up from germline, CDR1 is MNHEY and CDR2 is SMNVEV (reference sequence). This CDR3 has 15 residues. The CDR3 DNA reads TGTGCCAGCAGTTTAACTGGCGGACAGTACACTGAAGCTTTCTTT. Residues: CASSLTGGQYTEAFF.

The J gene is TRBJ1-6, the V gene TRBV10-3, with 8 bases aligning to TRBD1. Germline V gene data show CDR1 as ENHRY and CDR2 as SYGVKD. V was pared by 5 bases and J by 5 bases, with 2 bases of the junction left unmatched. The length of the CDR3 is 14 residues. CDR3 protein: CAISPGQDNSPLHF. Written as DNA, the CDR3 is TGTGCCATCAGTCCGGGACAGGATAATTCACCCCTCCACTTT.

As regards this clonotype: Germline and junction disagree at one end, which may indicate a read error. CDR3 in amino acids: CTSSPTGDYGYTF. The CDR3 DNA reads as TGCACCAGCAGCCCGACAGGGGACTATGGCTACACCTTC. The chain has TRBV4-1 and TRBJ1-2; TRBD1 agrees at 8 bases. Germline values: CDR1 MGHRA, CDR2 YSYEKL. The CDR3 spans 13 residues.

This clonotype was seen a few times. The chain uses TRBV29-1 and TRBJ1-2, with D tentatively TRBD1 (5 bases). V lost 8 bases, J lost 11 bases, and 12 bases lay in between. CDR1 and CDR2 from the germline V gene are SQVTM and ANQGSEA. This CDR3 contains 9 residues. The CDR3 DNA reads as TGCAGCTCCGAATGGGGGTACACCTTC. Its translation is CSSEWGYTF.

V is TRBV14 and J is TRBJ2-1, with no clear D. The V gene lost 0 bases and the J gene lost 5 bases, with 11 bases spanning the gap. Germline V gene lookup returns CDR1 SGHDN and CDR2 FVKESK. The CDR3 contains 15 residues. The CDR3 DNA sequence: TGTGCCAGCAGCCAAGACGCGTCGGCCAACAATGAGCAGTTCTTC. Translation gives CASSQDASANNEQFF.

This clonotype was counted between two and nine times. J is TRBJ2-1 and V is TRBV18; D is tentatively TRBD1 or TRBD2 (7 bases each). The length of the CDR3 is 16 residues. Germline-derived CDR1 and CDR2 are KGHSH and LQKENI. Trimming took off 0 bases at V and 6 bases at J, with 15 bases between the two ends. The CDR3 loop reads CASSPPPAGQTNEQFF. CDR3 DNA: TGTGCCAGCTCACCACCCCCAGCGGGACAGACCAATGAGCAGTTCTTC.